One sample yielded the 10 T cell receptor beta chains listed below, sequenced in a study of T-cell reconstitution after alpha-beta-depleted transplantation in children. TCRbeta library preparation incorporated unique molecular identifiers. TCRdb fed the PCR reads into MiXCR, producing one record per CDR3 protein. The sample holds fewer than 550,000 distinct CDR3 sequences, 15% to 20% seen once. Source: PBMCs, mostly from graft donor cells, taken 360 days after TCRalphabeta/CD19-depleted stem cell transplant. Receptor source: a boy under two years old who had a stem cell transplant for Wiskott-Aldrich syndrome, so the T cells may come from the graft donor.

This chain joins TRBV12-3 or TRBV12-4 and TRBJ1-1, with D tentatively TRBD1 (5 bases). Trimming removed 0 bases from V and 10 bases from J, with 12 bases in between. The CDR3 spans 13 residues. The CDR3 DNA is TGTGCCAGCAGTTTAGCGCCGGGGGGAGGAGCTTTCTTT. It encodes CASSLAPGGGAFF.

The chain couples TRBV12-3 or TRBV12-4 to TRBJ2-5; TRBD2 might be the D (7 bases). V gave up 5 bases and J gave up 2 bases, with 15 bases separating them. CDR3 size: 15 residues. In nucleotides, the CDR3 is TGTGCCAGCAGTCCCGTGGGGGGGCTGCAAGAGACCCAGTACTTC. Protein: CASSPVGGLQETQYF.

This clonotype was counted only a few times. The gene calls are TRBV12-3 or TRBV12-4 and TRBJ2-1, with 15 bases that match TRBD2. The CDR3 is made up of 19 amino acids. V shed 7 bases, J shed 7 bases, and the junction held 17 bases outside the gene matches. CDR3 region: CASTPIRAGTSGRTNEQFF. The CDR3 coding sequence is TGTGCCAGCACCCCGATCCGTGCCGGGACTAGCGGGAGGACAAATGAGCAGTTCTTC.

This clonotype was picked up a small number of times. DNA of the CDR3: TGTGCCAGCAGCCAATCAGGGTACATGAACACTGAAGCTTTCTTT. Translation gives CASSQSGYMNTEAFF. This sequence joins TRBV16 and TRBJ1-1; D remains ambiguous. The CDR3 has 15 residues. Germline V gene lookup returns CDR1 KGHSY and CDR2 FQNENV. The V gene lost 0 bases and the J gene lost 0 bases, with 8 bases spanning the gap.

This clonotype was seen a handful of times. CDR3 sequence reads: CASSQELWLENTGELFF. The CDR3 DNA reads TGTGCCAGCAGCCAAGAACTTTGGCTAGAGAACACCGGGGAGCTGTTTTTT. The chain combines TRBV3-1 with TRBJ2-2, with no clear D. Between the trimmed V and J ends, which lost 0 bases and 1 base, there was a span of 12 bases. Germline values: CDR1 LGHDT, CDR2 YNNKEL (reference sequence). There are 17 residues in the CDR3. The full variable domain, with the rest looked up from reference TRBV3-1 and TRBJ2-2, is DTAVSQTPKYLVTQMGNDKSIKCEQNLGHDTMYWYKQDSKKFLKIMFSYNNKELIINETVPNRFSPKSPDKAHLNLHINSLELGDSAVYFCASSQELWLENTGELFFGEGSRLTVL.

V is TRBV5-1 and J is TRBJ2-2, with D maybe TRBD1 (6 bases). Deletions cut 4 bases from V and 2 bases from J, with 15 bases between. The CDR3 runs 16 residues. Germline V gene sequence: CDR1 SGHRS, CDR2 YFSETQ. The CDR3 region has the DNA TGCGCCAGCAGCCGTAGACAGGTCACCAACACCGGGGAGCTGTTTTTT. Translated: CASSRRQVTNTGELFF.

This clonotype was counted at least ten times. The chain is built from TRBV29-1 and TRBJ2-3; TRBD1 matches at 7 bases. This CDR3 has 14 residues. The germline gives CDR1 SQVTM, CDR2 ANQGSEA. The ends lost 3 bases at V and 1 base at J; junction bases unmatched: 4. The CDR3: CSVDKGARTDTQYF. The CDR3 region has the DNA TGCAGCGTTGATAAGGGGGCCCGCACAGATACGCAGTATTTT.

This clonotype occurred a few times. The chain employs TRBV10-3 and TRBJ1-2; TRBD1 aligns across 12 bases. Germline V gives CDR1 ENHRY, CDR2 SYGVKD. This CDR3 spans 15 amino acids. The V and J ends lost 4 bases and 4 bases, in that order; junction bases with no gene match: 4. CDR3 sequence reads: CAISVSGQGAYGYTF. The CDR3 DNA reads as TGTGCCATCAGTGTTTCGGGACAGGGGGCCTATGGCTACACCTTC.

This clonotype was observed many times. The chain uses TRBV10-1 and TRBJ2-7; weak D call: TRBD1 (5 bases). Germline V gene lookup returns CDR1 WNHNN and CDR2 SYGVQD (reference sequence). The CDR3 has 14 amino acids. V shed 2 bases and J shed 1 base, with 9 bases lying between them. CDR3 nucleotides: TGCGCCAGCAGTGAGGGACCAGGGTCCTACGAGCAGTACTTC. This sequence encodes CASSEGPGSYEQYF.

V and J are TRBV20-1 and TRBJ2-1; D possibly corresponds to TRBD2 (5 bases). The V end was cut by 6 bases, the J end by 10 bases, with 13 bases between. This CDR3 contains 11 residues. Per germline, CDR1 DFQATT and CDR2 SNEGSKA (reference sequence). The CDR3 here is CSARTLGEQFF. Written as DNA, the CDR3 is TGCAGTGCCAGGACTCTCGGCGAGCAGTTCTTC.